This T cell receptor (beta chain) was identified during a study of T cells in Graves' hyperthyroidism and ophthalmopathy. Study in general: Peripheral blood was acquired at first diagnosis, ahead of any therapy whatsoever.

In the ophthalmopathy cohort, Clinical Activity Score was at least 3, NOSPECS grade at least 4, and duration under 3 months. Germline-derived CDR1 and CDR2 are MDHEN and SYDVKM. The CDR3 contains 13 residues. J gave up 4 bases and V 7 bases, and 6 bases lay outside the gene matches. This clonotype came up a few times. What it binds is unknown. Amplified regions were TCR beta CDR3 sequences from RNA transcripts. The HTBI primer set served for first-round RT-PCR of the TCR CDR3. MiXCR, applied by TCRdb to the multiplex PCR reads, yields one record per CDR3 protein. There are 200,000 to 250,000 distinct CDR3 sequences in the sample; approximately 25% occur only once, and about a third lies in the top ten. Overall study results and limits: Before onset, ophthalmopathy was predicted by the model a median around 6.2 months earlier.

The material sequenced was blood. The gene calls are TRBV28 and TRBJ2-7, with 8 nucleotides matching TRBD1. The clonotype was recovered from a woman aged 40 to 50 with Graves' ophthalmopathy. The CDR3 sequence is CASKDRELYEQYF. CDR3 DNA sequence: TGTGCCAGCAAGGACAGGGAGCTTTACGAGCAGTACTTC.